The source of this T cell receptor (beta chain) is a study of T cell responses to AZD1222 COVID-19 vaccine. Study results and caveats: Donors skewed white British and female; clonal diversity was possibly underestimated. All repertoire sampling was performed exclusively after the peak T cell response.

The repertoire was sequenced with immunoSEQ multiplex PCR; TCRdb's copy has only in-frame clones and lacks some. The sample holds 80,000 to 95,000 clones, 85% to 90% seen once. On this clone: Its specificity is unknown.

This TCR derives from an adult who received the AZD1222 COVID-19 vaccine. Sequenced material: peripheral blood, taken 28 days after the second AZD1222 dose.

CDR3 coding DNA: TGTGCCAGCAGAGAGGACAGGGATCAGCCCCAGCATTTT. Its protein is CASREDRDQPQHF. J is TRBJ1-5 and V is TRBV6-5, with 8 bases that match TRBD1. Germline CDR1 is MNHEY and CDR2 is SVGAGI. CDR3 length: 13 residues. Trimming removed 6 bases from V and 5 bases from J; junction bases left unmatched: 3.